This is a list of T cell receptor beta chains from one sample in a study of T-cell memory formation after mild COVID-19. Using its own MiXCR run on the 5' RACE reads, TCRdb lists one record per CDR3 protein. The data show about 140,000 distinct CDR3 sequences, roughly 13% seen once. The sequencing input was PBMCs or a T cell subset sorted from them (not recorded which). All receptors derive from an adult woman who had mild COVID-19 (a few samples of this study predate the infection). Cell type and time point are not known. Both conserved end residues are part of each CDR3. Fields, in order: J gene, V gene, CDR3 protein.

TRBJ2-7 | TRBV2 | CASIQDSTYEQYF
TRBJ2-7 | TRBV7-9 | CASSLDWYEQYF
TRBJ1-2 | TRBV5-6 | CASSFGDDGYTF
TRBJ1-6 | TRBV7-3 | CASSSSQGMALHF
TRBJ1-1 | TRBV11-2 | CASSLRGFQNTEAFF
TRBJ2-7 | TRBV7-6 | CASSLSFSWDEQYF
TRBJ2-1 | TRBV7-3 | CASSLGLRGTTLNEQFF
TRBJ2-3 | TRBV20-1 | CSAKETIAGSTDTQYF
TRBJ2-3 | TRBV5-5 | CASSLAGGTGPTDTQYF
TRBJ2-7 | TRBV29-1 | CSVDGQRPYEQYF
TRBJ1-1 | TRBV21-1 | CASSRQDVEAFF
TRBJ2-3 | TRBV7-2 | CASSSSGPTTDTQYF
TRBJ2-1 | TRBV4-3 | CASSQAGTGYNEQFF
TRBJ1-1 | TRBV5-6 | CASSSLDFLSPPGMAENTEAFF
TRBJ1-5 | TRBV4-1 | CASSQKGASQPQHF
TRBJ1-2 | TRBV6-6 | CASSSTGERNGYTF
TRBJ2-7 | TRBV20-1 | CSARDWAGGRYEQYF
TRBJ1-2 | TRBV2 | CASSETGPPLVGYF
TRBJ2-7 | TRBV7-9 | CASSFQVGGNLNEQYF
TRBJ1-6 | TRBV15 | CATSSHRGYDSPLHF
TRBJ1-4 | TRBV6-6 | CASSYSVEKLFF
TRBJ1-5 | TRBV3-1 | CASSQDGGGEGNQPQHF
TRBJ1-1 | TRBV9 | CASSPQGAPEAFF
TRBJ2-1 | TRBV4-2 | CASSQEADLYNEQFF
TRBJ2-3 | TRBV12-3/TRBV12-4 | CASSFLAGGTDTQYF
TRBJ1-4 | TRBV7-2 | CASREWGGPNEKLFF
TRBJ2-3 | TRBV12-3/TRBV12-4 | CASSRTASSSTDTQYF
TRBJ2-3 | TRBV20-1 | CSARDPSGSTDTQYF
TRBJ2-2 | TRBV5-1 | CASSLAQTTGELFF
TRBJ2-7 | TRBV24-1 | CATSLSPGQGYSYEQYF
TRBJ2-1 | TRBV24-1 | CATSDTGTGYNEQFF
TRBJ1-2 | TRBV30 | CAWSDGTGGYVYTF
TRBJ1-1 | TRBV20-1 | CSAIITGGTEAFF
TRBJ2-5 | TRBV9 | CASSTRAGGETQYF
TRBJ1-1 | TRBV4-1 | CASSQDKEGQVKAFF
TRBJ2-1 | TRBV4-3 | CASSQEGVFSSYNEQFF
TRBJ2-5 | TRBV29-1 | CSVEGNQETQYF
TRBJ2-1 | TRBV20-1 | CSARDLDQEQFF
TRBJ2-7 | TRBV2 | CASSESPGSSYEQYF
TRBJ1-1 | TRBV7-8 | CASSQGTDMKAFF
TRBJ2-7 | TRBV12-3/TRBV12-4 | CASSSDSASYEQYF
TRBJ1-4 | TRBV7-9 | CASSATGNNEKLFF
TRBJ2-5 | TRBV6-5 | CASSYSQGLGETQYF
TRBJ2-7 | TRBV4-1 | CASSQATGGYEQYF
TRBJ2-2 | TRBV19 | CAGRGTGELFF
TRBJ2-1 | TRBV4-3 | CASSQDLSQRGVWMDEQFF
TRBJ2-5 | TRBV4-3 | CASSQGGTGQETQYF
TRBJ2-5 | TRBV4-1 | CASSQEPGGWGETQYF
TRBJ2-7 | TRBV10-3 | CAIRGGDRSYEQYF
TRBJ2-7 | TRBV11-2 | CASSHSDTFYEQYF
TRBJ2-7 | TRBV29-1 | CSVEIRGFYEQYF
TRBJ2-3 | TRBV19 | CASTPTGTDTQYF
TRBJ2-7 | TRBV29-1 | CSVSAGGVYEQYF
TRBJ2-5 | TRBV27 | CASSPGDRLETQYF
TRBJ2-7 | TRBV4-1 | CASSQVPENYEQYF